The subject of this entry is one T cell receptor (beta chain). No antigen is known for it. This record belongs to a study of response to subunit inactivated influenza vaccine. Study-level results: Only a handful of new T cells, the authors suggested, are recruited with each seasonal influenza vaccination.

One entry per CDR3 protein, called by TCRdb with MiXCR from the RT-PCR reads. The sample has 860,000 or so distinct CDR3 sequences, approximately 21% seen once. This CDR3 comprises 16 residues. Germline trimming cut 0 bases from V and 5 bases from J; bases unmatched to any gene: 4. Germline lookup yields CDR1 LGHNA and CDR2 YSLEER. The sequencing used PBMCs from blood, collected about 5 days after vaccination. The TCR sequence derives from a man aged 50 to 60 who received an inactivated influenza vaccine. The chain links TRBV4-3 to TRBJ2-3, with 11 bases lining up with TRBD2. The CDR3 loop reads CASSQDPGLAGDTQYF. In DNA, the CDR3 is TGCGCCAGCAGCCAAGATCCCGGACTAGCGGGAGATACGCAGTATTTT.